This record looks at one TCR beta chain sequence and its context. The read is 3 residues too short to cover the CDR3 end, so that end is filled in from the germline J gene. The CDR3 consists of 15 residues. Trimming cost V 3 bases and J 5 bases, with 14 bases left between them. Per germline, CDR1 KGHDR and CDR2 SFDVKD. This entry comes from a study of T cells in women clearing cervical HPV infection. Only in-frame clones appear in the TCRdb table, and some are missing; sequencing was by immunoSEQ multiplex PCR. The sample data list under 20,000 clones. The J gene is TRBJ2-3, the V gene TRBV24-1, with TRBD1 as a possible D gene (6 bases). Sequences were obtained from blood buffy coat. The sequence was collected from a woman between 18 and 75 years old with a cervical HPV16 infection that either progressed to CIN3+ or cleared (not recorded which). CDR3 sequence reads: CATSDPVRGVDTQYF. CDR3 DNA, as far as it was read: TGTGCCACCAGTGATCCCGTCAGGGGAGTAGATACG.